At least ten counts were recorded for the clone carrying this T cell receptor (beta chain). TCRdb re-called the 5' RACE reads through MiXCR, storing one row per CDR3 protein. The data contain more than 90,000 distinct CDR3 sequences, around 7.2% of them singletons. Germline trimming cut 0 bases from V and 0 bases from J; bases unmatched to any gene: 9. There are 20 residues in the CDR3. The data are from a study of T cells after yellow fever vaccination. The rearrangement uses TRBV23-1 and TRBJ2-1, with 12 positions matching TRBD2. TRBV23-1 is annotated as an ORF whose role is uncertain. This sample comprised CD4+ T cells sorted from PBMCs, obtained roughly 47 days after the first yellow fever vaccination. The TCR sequence derives from a man between 18 and 29 years old who received the YFV17D yellow fever vaccine. This CDR3 is CASSQSAGLAGPVSYNEQFF. The CDR3 DNA is TGCGCCAGCAGTCAATCTGCGGGACTAGCGGGTCCGGTCTCCTACAATGAGCAGTTCTTC.